Described below is a single TCR beta chain sequence and its context. The antigen is not known. This record belongs to a study of T cell responses to AZD1222 COVID-19 vaccine. Whole-study results and caveats: The donors showed a predominance of white British ancestry and of females, with possible underestimation of clonal diversity. It was only after the peak T cell response that any repertoires were sampled. Dominant at 160-218 and 743-854, vaccine-associated CD4 TCRs also spanned spike. Vaccination with two AZD1222 doses was followed by a rise in Spike-specific TCR breadth and depth.

Clones were read by immunoSEQ multiplex PCR, and TCRdb kept only the in-frame ones, dropping some. The data show roughly 100,000 clones, with roughly nine tenths seen just once and 3.3% held by the top ten. This TCR was sampled from an adult who received the MenACWY meningococcal vaccine as a control. The sample consisted of peripheral blood, taken 28 days after the second dose of the MenACWY control vaccine.

The CDR3 sequence is CASSGDSGNTIYF. The CDR3 DNA reads as TGTGCCAGCTCAGGGGACAGTGGAAACACCATATATTTT. V usage is TRBV18 and J usage is TRBJ1-3; TRBD1 matches 7 bases. Germline V gives CDR1 KGHSH, CDR2 LQKENI. The CDR3 loop spans 13 amino acids. V lost 5 bases to trimming and J lost 3 bases; unmatched junction nucleotides: 1. The full variable domain, its missing parts supplied by reference TRBV18 and TRBJ1-3, is NAGVMQNPRHLVRRRGQEARLRCSPMKGHSHVYWYRQLPEEGLKFMVYLQKENIIDESGMPKERFSAEFPKEGPSILRIQQVVRGDSAAYFCASSGDSGNTIYFGEGSWLTVV.